A selection of T cell receptor beta chains follows, all from one sample in a study of CD8+CD57+ T cells in acquired aplastic anemia. Via MiXCR, TCRdb re-called the reads, giving one row per CDR3 protein. The sample carries some 180,000 distinct CDR3 sequences, around 63% recorded once. Sequencing was performed on sorted CD4+, CD8+, or CD8+CD57+ T cells (not recorded which) from PBMCs. These receptors were obtained from a human donor with aplastic anemia. Both conserved end residues are part of each CDR3. D genes are given only for firm matches. Clone size is stated in some rows and not others, as once, few, many or a class when expanded.

D gene,J gene,clone size,V gene,CDR3 protein,CDR3 DNA
TRBD1,TRBJ1-5,.,TRBV19,CASSGTGVQPQHF,TGTGCCAGTAGTGGGACAGGGGTTCAGCCCCAGCATTTT
.,TRBJ2-1,.,TRBV7-3,CASSLGGLVNEQFF,TGTGCCAGCAGCTTAGGGGGGTTGGTCAATGAGCAGTTCTTC
TRBD2,TRBJ2-7,.,TRBV7-9,CASSHPQGLAGGRYF,TGTGCCAGCAGCCACCCTCAGGGACTAGCGGGAGGCCGCTACTTC
.,TRBJ2-7,.,TRBV20-1,CSARESRGAAYEQYF,TGCAGTGCTAGAGAATCAAGGGGGGCTGCCTACGAGCAGTACTTC
TRBD2,TRBJ2-1,many,TRBV5-8,CASTTGTSGYNEQFF,TGTGCCAGCACCACGGGGACTAGCGGTTACAATGAGCAGTTCTTC
.,TRBJ2-1,many,TRBV6-2/TRBV6-3,CASSYSQWNEQFF,TGTGCCAGCAGTTACTCGCAGTGGAATGAGCAGTTCTTC
.,TRBJ2-7,once,TRBV19,CASSIDSGGSTYEQYF,TGTGCCAGTAGTATTGATTCTGGGGGATCGACCTACGAGCAGTACTTC
TRBD1,TRBJ1-1,few,TRBV4-3,CASSQGVDRVGSEAFF,TGCGCCAGCAGCCAAGGGGTGGACAGGGTTGGTTCTGAAGCTTTCTTT
TRBD1,TRBJ2-7,.,TRBV4-2,CASSPRTGADEQYF,TGTGCCAGCAGCCCCCGGACAGGGGCGGACGAGCAGTACTTC
.,TRBJ1-6,.,TRBV12-3/TRBV12-4,CASSLAGYQFTLHF,TGTGCCAGCAGTTTAGCGGGATACCAATTCACCCTCCACTTT
TRBD2,TRBJ2-4,.,TRBV20-1,CSAREGRGVQYF,TGCAGTGCTAGAGAGGGGCGGGGGGTTCAGTACTTC
TRBD2,TRBJ2-5,.,TRBV7-9,CASSTGLAGVFETQYF,TGTGCCAGCAGCACGGGACTAGCGGGAGTTTTTGAGACCCAGTACTTC
TRBD2,TRBJ2-7,.,TRBV20-1,CSARVGLAGLFDEQYF,TGCAGTGCTAGAGTAGGGCTAGCGGGCTTATTCGACGAGCAGTACTTC
.,TRBJ2-5,.,TRBV29-1,CSVGWIGRETQYF,TGCAGCGTTGGGTGGATCGGGCGAGAGACCCAGTACTTC
TRBD2,TRBJ2-3,many,TRBV4-2,CASSQTSGSTDTQYF,TGTGCCAGCAGCCAGACTAGCGGCTCCACAGATACGCAGTATTTT
.,TRBJ1-2,.,TRBV7-8,CASSRAGAARGYTF,TGTGCCAGCAGCCGCGCAGGGGCCGCAAGGGGCTACACCTTC
.,TRBJ2-7,once,TRBV15,CATSRGGGGAYEQYF,TGTGCCACCAGCAGAGGTGGGGGTGGTGCCTACGAGCAGTACTTC
TRBD2,TRBJ2-1,once,TRBV24-1,CATESGGVLGEQFF,TGTGCCACCGAATCCGGGGGGGTACTGGGTGAGCAGTTCTTC
.,TRBJ1-3,.,TRBV2,CASSHGTGGNTIYF,TGTGCCAGCAGCCATGGGACCGGGGGAAACACCATATATTTT
TRBD1,TRBJ2-7,many,TRBV5-8,CASSSATGGHEQYF,TGTGCCAGCAGCTCAGCGACAGGGGGCCACGAGCAGTACTTC
.,TRBJ1-2,.,TRBV19,CASSTSIGQGYGYTF,TGTGCCAGTAGTACAAGCATCGGGCAAGGCTATGGCTACACCTTC
.,TRBJ1-2,.,TRBV5-1,CASSLDIAGVSADTF,TGCGCCAGCAGCTTGGATATAGCAGGTGTGAGTGCGGACACCTTC
.,TRBJ1-2,many,TRBV4-1,CASSQADGNYGYTF,TGCGCCAGCAGCCAGGCGGACGGTAACTATGGCTACACCTTC
.,TRBJ2-1,.,TRBV19,CASSISGHGFEQFF,TGTGCCAGTAGTATATCGGGACACGGCTTTGAGCAGTTCTTC
TRBD1,TRBJ2-7,once,TRBV7-2,CASSADRASYEQYF,TGTGCCAGCAGCGCGGACAGGGCCTCCTACGAGCAGTACTTC
TRBD1,TRBJ2-5,few,TRBV12-3/TRBV12-4,CASSQPGTGGGETQYF,TGTGCCAGCAGTCAACCAGGGACAGGGGGAGGTGAGACCCAGTACTTC
.,TRBJ1-1,.,TRBV2,CASSSGLVTEAFF,TGTGCCAGCAGTTCCGGCCTGGTCACTGAAGCTTTCTTT
.,TRBJ2-5,few,TRBV15,CATSRDGQNQETQYF,TGTGCCACCAGCAGAGATGGACAGAACCAAGAGACCCAGTACTTC
.,TRBJ2-7,.,TRBV7-8,CASSPTIYEQYF,TGTGCCAGCAGCCCAACTATCTACGAGCAGTACTTC
.,TRBJ2-7,many,TRBV6-6,CASSVGVYEQYF,TGTGCCAGCAGCGTAGGGGTTTACGAGCAGTACTTC
.,TRBJ1-2,.,TRBV7-9,CASSSSGEGTDGYTF,TGTGCCAGCAGCTCCAGTGGAGAGGGAACGGATGGCTACACCTTC
TRBD1,TRBJ1-1,.,TRBV7-9,CASSLYQGASEAFF,TGTGCCAGCAGCTTATATCAGGGGGCCTCTGAAGCTTTCTTT
.,TRBJ1-5,.,TRBV15,CATSRDGNSNQPQHF,TGTGCCACCAGCAGAGATGGGAATAGCAATCAGCCCCAGCATTTT
.,TRBJ1-2,.,TRBV10-3,CAIRIGTTSENGYTF,TGTGCCATCAGAATCGGGACGACGTCGGAAAATGGCTACACCTTC
TRBD1,TRBJ2-1,.,TRBV9,CASSPQGAANEQFF,TGTGCCAGCAGCCCACAGGGGGCGGCCAATGAGCAGTTCTTC
TRBD2,TRBJ2-3,.,TRBV7-8,CASTITSGGTDTQYF,TGTGCCAGCACCATTACTAGCGGGGGCACAGATACGCAGTATTTT
.,TRBJ2-7,.,TRBV20-1,CSFFLLGAEQYF,TGCAGTTTCTTTCTTCTCGGGGCCGAGCAGTACTTC
TRBD1,TRBJ2-4,.,TRBV2,CASIGDRNIQYF,TGTGCCAGCATAGGGGACAGAAACATTCAGTACTTC
.,TRBJ2-5,once,TRBV7-3,CASSPGTGLRASYF,TGTGCCAGCAGCCCCGGGACTGGCCTCCGAGCGTCTTACTTC
.,TRBJ1-5,.,TRBV15,CATSSSQWQPQHF,TGTGCCACCAGCAGCTCACAGTGGCAGCCCCAGCATTTT